These 7 T cell receptor beta chains were all obtained from the same sample, sequenced in a study of patients and donors after allogeneic stem cell transplantation. TCRdb re-called the RT-PCR reads with MiXCR, one entry per CDR3 protein. The table records about 96,000 distinct CDR3 sequences, around 49% of them present only once. Sequenced sample: blood, either unsorted or a sorted T cell fraction (not recorded which). The receptors here all came from a human donor who was either an allogeneic HSCT recipient or a stem cell or donor lymphocyte infusion donor (not recorded which). It is not recorded whose cells these are; they may come from a transplant donor.

CDR3 in amino acids: CASSLQGATGNQPQHF. The CDR3 DNA reads as TGTGCCAGCAGTTTACAAGGGGCGACGGGCAATCAGCCCCAGCATTTT. The chain joins TRBV27 to TRBJ1-5; D is possibly TRBD1 (5 bases). This CDR3 is built from 16 residues. Germline V lookup: CDR1 MNHEY, CDR2 SMNVEV (reference sequence). V lost 2 bases and J 2 bases, leaving 13 bases between the germline ends.

V is TRBV7-2 and J is TRBJ1-4, with TRBD1 as a possible D gene (5 bases). Germline lookup yields CDR1 SGHTA and CDR2 FQGNSA. The CDR3 is 14 amino acids. The V gene lost 2 bases and the J gene lost 6 bases, with 10 bases spanning the gap. The CDR3 is CASSLQGSDEKLFF. DNA for the CDR3: TGTGCCAGCAGCTTACAGGGTAGTGATGAAAAACTGTTTTTT.

This clonotype showed up just once. The rearrangement uses TRBV4-1 and TRBJ2-1; 7 bases match TRBD2. V shed 4 bases, J shed 10 bases, and the junction held 7 bases outside the gene matches. Germline-derived CDR1 and CDR2 are MGHRA and YSYEKL. This CDR3 has 13 residues. The CDR3 spells CASSREGHSEQFF. CDR3 sequence (DNA): TGCGCCAGCAGCCGGGAGGGCCATAGCGAGCAGTTCTTC.

The V and J genes are TRBV9 and TRBJ1-2; D is undetermined. Germline V gene lookup returns CDR1 SGDLS and CDR2 YYNGEE. CDR3 length equals 15 residues. V was clipped by 1 base and J by 8 bases, with 18 bases between them. CDR3 coding DNA: TGTGCCAGCAGCGTATCAACCGGGCCCCAGGTGGGCTACACCTTC. It yields the protein CASSVSTGPQVGYTF.

V is TRBV20-1 and J is TRBJ1-5; unclear D gene. This CDR3 region has 13 residues. V dropped 3 bases and J dropped 0 bases, with 6 bases sitting between them. Germline values: CDR1 DFQATT, CDR2 SNEGSKA (reference sequence). The CDR3 region has the DNA TGCAGTGCTAGTCAAGGTAGCAATCAGCCCCAGCATTTT. Residues: CSASQGSNQPQHF.

This chain connects TRBV12-3 or TRBV12-4 to TRBJ2-7; TRBD2 agrees at 10 bases. The CDR3 sequence is 15 residues long. The trim removed 6 bases at V and 6 bases at J, leaving 11 bases unmatched. The CDR3 spells CASSPGLAALVEQYF. CDR3 nucleotide sequence: TGTGCCAGCAGCCCCGGACTAGCGGCCCTCGTCGAGCAGTACTTC.

The sample holds one count of this clonotype. V gene TRBV11-2 combines with J gene TRBJ2-3, with 10 bases aligning to TRBD2. Germline assignment: CDR1 SGHAT and CDR2 FQNNGV. CDR3 length: 16 amino acids. The trim removed 3 bases at V and 0 bases at J, leaving 3 bases unmatched. CDR3 in amino acids: CASSFQGLASTDTQYF. CDR3 nucleotides: TGTGCCAGCAGCTTCCAGGGACTAGCGAGCACAGATACGCAGTATTTT.